This TCR beta chain was retrieved from a study of vaccination effects on CD4 cells after COVID-19 (dated by TCRdb to 2022 to 2024). In the study overall: Across the study, the median time from the second dose to post-vaccine sampling was 72 days (range 14 to 241). Altogether, around ten COVID-19 convalescent patients and several SARS-CoV-2-naive healthy vaccine recipients made up the full study. Cultures from other donors in the study were sequenced using the Oncomine TCR Beta short-read assay on an Illumina iSeq 100. SARS-CoV-2 spike-specific CD4+ TCR repertoires were compared before and after mRNA vaccination in COVID-19 convalescent patients and in infection-naive vaccine recipients. On the study overall, not on this receptor specifically: Marked clonal contraction was observed in both infection-induced and vaccine-induced clones at late post-vaccination timepoints, consistent with waning T cell responses. The study was limited by a small number of convalescent patients and lacked early post-infection timepoints. In healthy vaccine recipients, vaccine-induced clones were almost all SARS-CoV-2 mono-reactive, with only 1 of 255 cross-reactive with common cold coronaviruses.

This clone was seen more than once but under ten times. This receptor's antigen is unknown. The junction departs from the called germline gene at one end, perhaps through a read error. Preparation of the library involved the immunoSEQ multiplex PCR assay. DNA from the cultured, isolated CD4+ T cells was subjected to TCR beta CDR3 sequencing. On the study's bioinformatics: The analysis removed non-productive TCR sequences, trimmed reads to the CDR3 region, and retained only CDR3s that were 7 or more amino acids long. The MANAFEST web app was used to pick out antigen-specific clonotypes by comparing their expansion in peptide wells with that in reference cultures. To count as positive, a clone had to show expansion at FDR<0.05 compared with the reference and with all other wells, an odds ratio above 5, and a frequency above 0.1% in two replicate wells. A clonotype was defined as cross-reactive if the clonotype was significantly expanded both in SARS-CoV-2 spike wells and in at least one common cold coronavirus spike condition. Levenshtein distance calculated with the stringdist R package was used to assess CDR3 similarity, and unrooted trees were constructed with ape in R 3.6.1. The clones in this table, taken by TCRdb from immuneACCESS, are in-frame only. Not every clone is retained; where verified, under half of the shortfall comes from an unresolved V gene, and the cause of the rest is unknown. From that table come the V and J calls and clone size; the DNA was used to work out D and trimming. This sample holds fewer than 85,000 clones; 76% were observed only once. 0.85% to 1% of the sample is taken by the ten largest.

The CDR3 runs 10 residues from the cysteine to the phenylalanine. This entry keeps only the CDR3 DNA: 30 bases, framed from base 1. In the ViraFEST assay, PBMC were stimulated with viral peptide pools, and antigen-specific CD4+ T cell clonotypes were then identified by expansion using TCR sequencing. After more than nine days of culture, CD4+ T cells were isolated with the EasySep CD4+ T cell isolation kit. Participants received two doses of either the BNT162b2 or the mRNA-1273 mRNA SARS-CoV-2 vaccine. Healthy vaccine recipients had no prior SARS-CoV-2 infection, confirmed by negative nucleocapsid antibodies before and after vaccination. Each well held under 2.5 million PBMC cultured in IMDM containing about 5.4% human AB serum, 8 to 10 IU/ml IL-2 and gentamicin, along with around 11 ug/ml peptides. Half of the culture medium was replaced with fresh IL-2-containing medium on days 3 and 7. Unless otherwise noted, each peptide stimulation condition was cultured in triplicate wells. PBMC were separated from whole blood using Ficoll-Paque Plus gradient centrifugation and were then either cryopreserved at -140C or used fresh. The overlapping peptide pools covered the spike proteins of SARS-CoV-2 and of the common cold coronaviruses HCoV-NL63, HCoV-OC43 and HCoV-229E. The QIAamp micro DNA kit was used to extract genomic DNA from the cultured CD4+ T cells.

The material was CD4+ T cells from PBMCs cultured with HCoV-OC43 spike peptides, obtained after COVID-19 vaccination. According to the study, the label for this sample's cell subset or site signals: HCoV-OC43 spike overlapping peptide pool stimulation. The sequence is built from TRBV12-3 or TRBV12-4 and TRBJ2-5; confidence is insufficient to name the D gene. This TCR derives from a human donor who received a COVID-19 vaccine. The sequenced DNA is TGTGCCAGCAGTTTAACCCCTTGGAACTTC. This sequence encodes CASSLTPWNF.